This TCR beta chain comes out of a study of cytomegalovirus exposure and HLA in healthy donors. Study-wide points: The study recorded around 160 TCR beta chains that were cytomegalovirus-associated. Rarity characterized most TCR sequences, yet some public TCRs appeared in many donors.

Primers included in the PCR were 60 Vbeta and 13 Jbeta primers. This table comes from immunoSEQ multiplex PCR, and its TCRdb copy is limited to in-frame clones, with some not included. The sample holds some 87,000 clones, around 74% seen once. Trimming stripped 4 bases from V and 8 bases from J, with 20 bases between. CDR1 and CDR2 (germline): GTSNPN, SVGIG (reference sequence). The CDR3 consists of 14 residues. In this sample, this clone turned up once. Its specificity is not known. The clonotype was recovered from a man aged 45 to 65 in good health and CMV-seropositive. Sequenced material: PBMCs. The gene calls are TRBV30 and TRBJ1-1; tentatively, D is TRBD1 (6 bases). CDR3 region: CAWMAPVQGREAFF. The CDR3 nucleotides are TGTGCCTGGATGGCCCCCGTACAGGGAAGGGAAGCTTTCTTT.